This TCR beta chain was identified in a study of T cells in localized non-small cell lung cancer. The data were produced by immunoSEQ multiplex PCR, yet TCRdb's version contains in-frame clones alone and is incomplete. The table records 28,000 or so clones, 81% of them present only once. The study, taken as a whole, reports: One tumor region alone was sequenced, and heterogeneity therefore remains possible. Of the tissues analyzed, uninvolved adjacent lung showed maximal T cell clonality, greater than tumor. Higher T cell density in the blood was associated with longer overall survival, whereas higher adjacent-lung clonality associated with shorter survival. There were a median around 57 of the top 100 tumor clones appearing in adjacent lung.

V lost 5 bases to trimming and J lost 2 bases; unmatched junction nucleotides: 5. CDR1 is SGHVS, CDR2 FQNEAQ, per germline. This CDR3 spans 16 amino acids. As regards this clone: The target antigen is unknown.

This chain uses TRBV7-8 with TRBJ2-6; 8 bases agree with TRBD2. The TCR comes from a man aged 40 to 70 with stage III squamous cell lung carcinoma. Sequencing was performed on peripheral blood, taken before any cancer treatment. DNA for the CDR3: TGTGCCAGCAGCCCCACCGGGGGGGCTGGGGCCAACGTCCTGACTTTC. Its protein product is CASSPTGGAGANVLTF.